Listed below are T cell receptor beta chains from one sample, sequenced in a study of identifying expanded T cells in peripheral blood. Using immunoSEQ multiplex PCR, the repertoire was profiled, and TCRdb retains in-frame clones only, with some absent. Of 100,000 to 150,000 clones listed, more than 80% are singletons. The sequenced sample was blood. All receptors derive from a person between 18 and 69 years old in good health. The CDR3 runs from the conserved cysteine through the conserved F or W. The order of the fields is clone size, V gene, J gene, D gene, CDR3 protein, CDR3 DNA. The D gene is left open where the match is weak. Expanded clones are given a class, and other clones once, few, many or no size at all.

clone size: few; V gene: TRBV5-6; J gene: TRBJ1-2; D gene: .; CDR3 protein: CASSSRRTGLRMLGYTF; CDR3 DNA: TGTGCCAGCAGCTCGAGACGTACAGGGTTGAGGATGTTGGGCTACACCTTC
clone size: .; V gene: TRBV9; J gene: TRBJ2-2; D gene: TRBD1; CDR3 protein: CASSASGDRGAGELFF; CDR3 DNA: TGTGCCAGCAGCGCCTCGGGGGACAGGGGGGCCGGGGAGCTGTTTTTT
clone size: .; V gene: TRBV4-3; J gene: TRBJ2-2; D gene: .; CDR3 protein: CASSPQVGPGELFF; CDR3 DNA: TGCGCCAGCAGCCCCCAGGTGGGGCCCGGGGAGCTGTTTTTT
clone size: .; V gene: TRBV2; J gene: TRBJ2-7; D gene: TRBD1; CDR3 protein: CASSETGQGFSYEQYF; CDR3 DNA: TGTGCCAGCAGTGAAACGGGACAGGGATTCTCCTACGAGCAGTACTTC
clone size: .; V gene: TRBV6-5; J gene: TRBJ2-3; D gene: .; CDR3 protein: CASSYRYTQYF; CDR3 DNA: TGTGCCAGCAGTTACCGGTATACGCAGTATTTT
clone size: .; V gene: TRBV7-7; J gene: TRBJ2-2; D gene: TRBD2; CDR3 protein: CASSPTSGVGELFF; CDR3 DNA: TGTGCCAGCAGCCCTACTAGCGGTGTGGGGGAGCTGTTTTTT
clone size: .; V gene: TRBV15; J gene: TRBJ2-2; D gene: TRBD1; CDR3 protein: CATSRDPGTGGAGPGELFF; CDR3 DNA: TGTGCCACCAGCAGGGACCCCGGGACAGGGGGCGCCGGACCCGGGGAGCTGTTTTTT
clone size: .; V gene: TRBV6-1; J gene: TRBJ1-3; D gene: .; CDR3 protein: CASSEDSFYSGNTIYF; CDR3 DNA: TGTGCCAGCAGTGAGGACAGCTTCTACTCTGGAAACACCATATATTTT
clone size: .; V gene: TRBV6-5; J gene: TRBJ2-1; D gene: TRBD2; CDR3 protein: CASSYFQRGNNEQFF; CDR3 DNA: TGTGCCAGCAGTTATTTCCAGCGGGGGAACAATGAGCAGTTCTTC
clone size: .; V gene: TRBV7-2; J gene: TRBJ2-7; D gene: .; CDR3 protein: CASSLARHEQYF; CDR3 DNA: TGTGCCAGCAGCTTAGCGCGCCACGAGCAGTACTTC
clone size: .; V gene: TRBV5-5; J gene: TRBJ1-2; D gene: .; CDR3 protein: CASSRDYGYTF; CDR3 DNA: TGTGCCAGCAGCCGTGATTATGGCTACACCTTC
clone size: .; V gene: TRBV7-6; J gene: TRBJ2-7; D gene: .; CDR3 protein: CASSPSSGEQYF; CDR3 DNA: TGTGCCAGCAGCCCCTCTAGTGGCGAGCAGTACTTC
clone size: .; V gene: TRBV18; J gene: TRBJ2-5; D gene: .; CDR3 protein: CASSHRPLQETQYF; CDR3 DNA: TGTGCCAGCTCACACAGGCCCCTCCAAGAGACCCAGTACTTC
clone size: .; V gene: TRBV19; J gene: TRBJ2-1; D gene: .; CDR3 protein: CASSTDRAQFF; CDR3 DNA: TGTGCCAGTAGTACCGACAGAGCGCAGTTCTTC
clone size: .; V gene: TRBV4-3; J gene: TRBJ2-1; D gene: .; CDR3 protein: CASSQLLGANNEQFF; CDR3 DNA: TGCGCCAGCAGCCAATTGCTGGGGGCCAACAATGAGCAGTTCTTC
clone size: once; V gene: TRBV6-1; J gene: TRBJ1-2; D gene: .; CDR3 protein: CASSDLFLGGYTF; CDR3 DNA: TGTGCCAGCAGTGACTTGTTCCTCGGGGGCTACACCTTC
clone size: .; V gene: TRBV5-5; J gene: TRBJ1-3; D gene: TRBD1; CDR3 protein: CASSFGWTGGNTIYF; CDR3 DNA: TGTGCCAGCAGCTTCGGGTGGACAGGTGGAAACACCATATATTTT
clone size: .; V gene: TRBV7-9; J gene: TRBJ1-2; D gene: TRBD1; CDR3 protein: CASSLGTGFGYTF; CDR3 DNA: TGTGCCAGCAGCTTAGGGACAGGGTTTGGCTACACCTTC
clone size: .; V gene: TRBV6-6; J gene: TRBJ1-5; D gene: TRBD1; CDR3 protein: CASLNRDRGGHQPQHF; CDR3 DNA: TGTGCCAGCTTGAACCGGGACAGGGGAGGGCATCAGCCCCAGCATTTT
clone size: .; V gene: TRBV11-1; J gene: TRBJ1-1; D gene: .; CDR3 protein: CASSSLGQSVGGTEAFF; CDR3 DNA: TGTGCCAGCAGCTCCCTAGGGCAGTCCGTCGGGGGCACTGAAGCTTTCTTT
clone size: few; V gene: TRBV5-4; J gene: TRBJ1-2; D gene: TRBD1; CDR3 protein: CASSIPGQDYVGYTF; CDR3 DNA: TGTGCCAGCAGCATTCCGGGACAGGATTACGTTGGCTACACCTTC